These T cell receptor beta chains were read from a single sample in a study of beta chain features in type 1 diabetes. Repertoires were generated with immunoSEQ multiplex PCR, while TCRdb's copy carries only in-frame clones and drops some. Among roughly 160,000 clones, less than 10% were seen once, and the ten largest hold 0.5%. Sequenced material: central memory CD4+ T cells from blood. These receptors came from a man between 18 and 29 years old with type 1 diabetes. Each CDR3 is given with its conserved first and last residue. The order of the fields is CDR3 protein, CDR3 DNA, V gene, D gene, J gene, clone size. The D gene is left open where the match is weak. Not all rows give a size; the values are once, few, many and, for expanded clones, a class.

CSGGDRDNSGYTF TGCAGCGGAGGGGACAGGGACAATTCTGGCTACACCTTC TRBV29-1 TRBD1 TRBJ1-2 -
CASSLPLGGANTEAFF TGCGCCAGCAGCTTACCTCTGGGGGGGGCGAACACTGAAGCTTTCTTT TRBV5-1 - TRBJ1-1 -
CASSLDGGSYNEQFF TGTGCCAGCAGTCTTGATGGAGGCTCCTACAATGAGCAGTTCTTC TRBV2 - TRBJ2-1 -
CASSLGGAVGTDTQYF TGTGCCAGCAGCCTGGGGGGGGCCGTCGGCACAGATACGCAGTATTTT TRBV7-2 - TRBJ2-3 -
CASSPMGDRGSYTF TGTGCCAGCAGCCCGATGGGGGACAGGGGAAGCTACACCTTC TRBV7-9 TRBD1 TRBJ1-2 few
CASKLTGATNEKLFF TGCGCCAGCAAACTCACAGGGGCAACTAATGAAAAACTGTTTTTT TRBV5-1 TRBD1 TRBJ1-4 few
CASSSRTSGTDTQYF TGTGCCAGCAGCTCACGGACTAGCGGCACAGATACGCAGTATTTT TRBV5-4 TRBD2 TRBJ2-3 few
CASSRGVGSGVQETQYF TGTGCCAGCAGCCGAGGGGTCGGCAGCGGGGTCCAAGAGACCCAGTACTTC TRBV9 TRBD2 TRBJ2-5 few
CASSSPTQGQETQYF TGTGCCAGCAGCTCCCCTACCCAGGGCCAAGAGACCCAGTACTTC TRBV5-4 - TRBJ2-5 few
CASSTPGTSGRWSDTQYF TGTGCCAGCAGCACCCCCGGGACTAGCGGGAGATGGTCAGATACGCAGTATTTT TRBV27 TRBD2 TRBJ2-3 few
CASSLGTSREAEAFF TGTGCCAGCAGCTTGGGGACATCGCGTGAGGCTGAAGCTTTCTTT TRBV5-6 - TRBJ1-1 -
CASSIGGRYTGELFF TGTGCCAGTAGTATAGGTGGGAGGTACACCGGGGAGCTGTTTTTT TRBV19 - TRBJ2-2 -
CASSPGRVVADTQYF TGTGCCAGCTCACCGGGCAGGGTGGTCGCAGATACGCAGTATTTT TRBV18 - TRBJ2-3 few
CASSQGGGVYGYTF TGCGCCAGCAGCCAAGGGGGAGGGGTCTATGGCTACACCTTC TRBV4-3 - TRBJ1-2 -
CASSGSGGKETQYF TGTGCCAGCAGCGGGAGCGGGGGGAAAGAGACCCAGTACTTC TRBV7-2 TRBD2 TRBJ2-5 -
CASSLTGTSGRAASGTQYF TGTGCCAGCAGCTTAACTGGGACTAGCGGGAGGGCCGCTTCGGGGACCCAGTACTTC TRBV5-4 TRBD2 TRBJ2-5 few
CASSAQGSTDTQYF TGTGCCAGCAGCGCCCAGGGTAGCACAGATACGCAGTATTTT TRBV5-6 - TRBJ2-3 -
CASSTTPTDTQYF TGTGCCAGCAGCACGACTCCCACAGATACGCAGTATTTT TRBV5-6 - TRBJ2-3 -
CASGTWGEYTF TGTGCCAGCGGAACCTGGGGGGAATACACCTTC TRBV9 - TRBJ1-2 few
CASSRLAGGDTQYF TGTGCCAGCAGCAGACTAGCGGGGGGGGATACGCAGTATTTT TRBV2 TRBD2 TRBJ2-3 few
CASSLTAPLTTGPETQYF TGTGCCAGCAGTTTAACAGCGCCACTCACGACAGGGCCAGAGACCCAGTACTTC TRBV28 TRBD1 TRBJ2-5 few
CASSQERGAANEQFF TGCGCCAGCAGCCAAGAGCGGGGGGCAGCCAATGAGCAGTTCTTC TRBV4-3 TRBD2 TRBJ2-1 few
CASSLQRTSAQYF TGTGCCAGCAGCCTCCAGAGGACTAGCGCGCAGTATTTT TRBV11-2 TRBD2 TRBJ2-3 few
CASSLVLAGRNEQFF TGTGCCAGCAGCTTGGTACTAGCGGGGAGGAATGAGCAGTTCTTC TRBV7-9 TRBD2 TRBJ2-1 many
CAWSSGGSSYNEQFF TGTGCCTGGAGCTCCGGCGGGAGCTCCTACAATGAGCAGTTCTTC TRBV30 TRBD2 TRBJ2-1 -
CASRLRETQYF TGTGCCAGCAGACTCCGAGAGACCCAGTACTTC TRBV6-5 - TRBJ2-5 few
CASSAGGRENTEAFF TGCGCCAGCAGCGCGGGAGGGAGAGAGAACACTGAAGCTTTCTTT TRBV4-3 - TRBJ1-1 many
CASSPMAGSGNNSPLHF TGTGCCAGCTCCCCCATGGCGGGGTCAGGAAATAATTCACCCCTCCACTTT TRBV18 - TRBJ1-6 few
CASSLRGYGYTF TGTGCCAGCAGTTTGAGAGGTTATGGCTACACCTTC TRBV28 - TRBJ1-2 -
CASSLAGTSGTYTTARRYF TGTGCCAGCAGCTTAGCCGGGACTAGCGGGACGTACACTACTGCACGGAGGTATTTT TRBV7-2 TRBD2 TRBJ2-3 few
CASSQESGSDTQYF TGTGCCAGCAGCCAAGAGAGCGGGAGCGATACGCAGTATTTT TRBV4-2 TRBD2 TRBJ2-3 -
CASSRTSGIVHEQYF TGTGCCAGCAGTAGGACTAGCGGGATTGTCCACGAGCAGTACTTC TRBV28 TRBD2 TRBJ2-7 few
CASSLTGGRDSQPQHF TGTGCCAGCAGTTTAACGGGGGGGCGCGATAGTCAGCCCCAGCATTTT TRBV28 - TRBJ1-5 few
CASSQDSGTANEKLFF TGCGCCAGCAGCCAAGATTCGGGGACAGCAAATGAAAAGCTGTTTTTT TRBV4-3 TRBD1 TRBJ1-4 few
CASSGREKNAGELFF TGTGCCAGCAGCGGGCGGGAGAAAAACGCCGGGGAGCTGTTTTTT TRBV21-1 - TRBJ2-2 few
CASSLQGETEAFF TGTGCCAGCAGTCTACAGGGAGAGACTGAAGCTTTCTTT TRBV6-1 - TRBJ1-1 -
CASSRIQGGETQYF TGTGCCAGCAGCCGGATACAGGGAGGGGAGACCCAGTACTTC TRBV7-8 - TRBJ2-5 few
CATSRGAGEVADTQYF TGTGCCACCAGCAGAGGGGCGGGAGAGGTCGCAGATACGCAGTATTTT TRBV15 TRBD2 TRBJ2-3 -
CASSERGWDEKLFF TGTGCCAGCAGCGAAAGGGGATGGGATGAAAAACTGTTTTTT TRBV9 - TRBJ1-4 few
CAWSVSGVQTQYF TGTGCCTGGAGTGTAAGCGGGGTACAGACCCAGTACTTC TRBV30 TRBD2 TRBJ2-5 few
CAWRTGGSLFF TGTGCCTGGAGGACGGGAGGTTCGCTGTTTTTT TRBV30 - TRBJ1-4 few
CASSKIIDTAYEQYF TGTGCCAGCAGTAAAATCATAGACACCGCCTACGAGCAGTACTTC TRBV6-5 - TRBJ2-7 -
CASRDSTNNEQFF TGTGCCAGTAGGGACAGCACGAACAATGAGCAGTTCTTC TRBV19 - TRBJ2-1 few
CASSLVPGTQYF TGTGCCAGCAGCTTAGTCCCGGGAACGCAGTATTTT TRBV11-3 - TRBJ2-3 few
CASREGAVTNEKLFF TGTGCCAGCAGGGAGGGGGCGGTGACTAATGAAAAACTGTTTTTT TRBV27 TRBD1 TRBJ1-4 few
CASSTPRTGSGKNIQYF TGTGCCAGCAGTACCCCCCGGACAGGGTCGGGCAAAAACATTCAGTACTTC TRBV27 TRBD1 TRBJ2-4 few
CASRSNLSQRETQYF TGTGCCAGCAGATCGAATCTCAGCCAGAGGGAGACCCAGTACTTC TRBV28 - TRBJ2-5 few
CASSSRRLAGLSGANVLTF TGTGCCAGCAGCTCTAGAAGGCTAGCGGGCCTCTCTGGGGCCAACGTCCTGACTTTC TRBV7-6 TRBD2 TRBJ2-6 few
CASSMDPTGGYNEQFF TGCGCCAGCAGTATGGACCCGACAGGGGGATACAATGAGCAGTTCTTC TRBV4-1 TRBD1 TRBJ2-1 -